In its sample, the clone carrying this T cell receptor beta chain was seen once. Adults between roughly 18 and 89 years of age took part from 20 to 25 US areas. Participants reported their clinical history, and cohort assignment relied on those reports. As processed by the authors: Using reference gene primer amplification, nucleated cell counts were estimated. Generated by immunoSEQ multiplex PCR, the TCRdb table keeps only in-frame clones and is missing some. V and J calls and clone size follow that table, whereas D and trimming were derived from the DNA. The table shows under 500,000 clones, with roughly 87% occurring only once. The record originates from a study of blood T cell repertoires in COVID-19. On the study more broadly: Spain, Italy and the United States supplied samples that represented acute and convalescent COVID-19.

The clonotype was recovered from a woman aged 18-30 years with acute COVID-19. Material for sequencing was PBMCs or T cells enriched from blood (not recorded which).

The CDR3 spells CASGLVGWDRETDTQYF. DNA of the CDR3: TGTGCTAGTGGTTTGGTTGGGTGGGACAGGGAGACAGATACGCAGTATTTT. The chain combines TRBV12-5 with TRBJ2-3, with 9 bases aligning to TRBD1. There are 17 residues in the CDR3. Germline CDR1 and CDR2: LGHNT and FRNRAP. The V gene end was trimmed by 0 bases and the J gene end by 3 bases; junction bases not matched to a gene: 7.